The subject of this entry is one TCR beta chain. The data belong to a study of blood T cell repertoires in COVID-19. Study information: Acute and convalescent COVID-19 specimens originated in the United States, Italy and Spain. T cells, B-cell-depleted T cells, or PBMCs provided the cDNA or gDNA that served as material.

The protocol was immunoSEQ multiplex PCR, while the TCRdb copy is restricted to in-frame clones and leaves out a portion. The sample includes 200,000 to 250,000 clones, about 90% of them seen just once. The germline V gene has CDR1 MNHEY and CDR2 SVGAGI. The length of the CDR3 is 14 residues. V lost 2 bases to trimming and J lost 6 bases; unmatched junction nucleotides: 1. The TCR comes from a man aged 18 to 29 with active or convalescent COVID-19. The V call is TRBV6-5, the J call TRBJ2-1, with 10 bases that match TRBD1. Sequences were obtained from peripheral blood. The CDR3, as DNA: TGTGCCAGCAGTTACGGGGACAGGGGCAATGAGCAGTTCTTC. Protein: CASSYGDRGNEQFF.